One sample yielded the 10 T cell receptor beta chains listed below, sequenced in a study of shared clonotypes between healthy human individuals (dated by TCRdb to the early 2020s). CD8 naive samples were obtained by positive selection for CCR7 among CD45RO-negative cells, yielding a CD45RA+CCR7+ population from which TemRA cells were excluded. The library relied on the immunoSEQ multiplex PCR assay. The table comes from immuneACCESS by way of TCRdb, which keeps in-frame sequences with V and J called. Part of the clones is missing from these tables; in studies checked, under half for an unresolved V gene and the rest for unknown reasons. In this sample the table shows 2 million to 2.5 million clones, about 95% of which occur a single time. 0.9% to 1.3% of the sample lies in the top ten. Input material: naive CD8+ T cells sorted from blood. Explained via the paper, the cell subset or site label denotes: CD45RA+CCR7+. The receptors shown here come from a young man in good health.

The rearrangement joins TRBV4-1 to TRBJ1-4, with D possibly TRBD1 on 5 matching bases. This CDR3 is built from 14 residues. Trimming cost V 6 bases and J 8 bases, with 16 bases left between them. Germline V CDR1 and CDR2: MGHRA, YSYEKL. CDR3 amino acids: CASRLEGVGEKLFF. CDR3 nucleotide sequence: TGCGCCAGCAGGCTGGAAGGGGTGGGGGAAAAACTGTTTTTT.

The genes are TRBV27 and TRBJ2-7; 8 positions match TRBD1. There are 15 residues in the CDR3. V lost 1 base, J lost 3 bases, and 5 bases stayed unmatched. Germline V lookup: CDR1 MNHEY, CDR2 SMNVEV (reference sequence). The DNA for the CDR3 is TGTGCCAGCAGTTTATTGGGACAGGCCATCTACGAGCAGTACTTC. This translates into CASSLLGQAIYEQYF.

The V and J genes are TRBV5-6 and TRBJ2-1; 12 positions agree with TRBD2. Germline V gives CDR1 SGHDT, CDR2 YYEEEE. The V gene end was trimmed by 0 bases and the J gene end by 5 bases; junction bases not matched to a gene: 3. The CDR3 consists of 16 residues. Written as DNA, the CDR3 is TGTGCCAGCAGCTTGGAACTAGCGGGGGGTCACAATGAGCAGTTCTTC. It is translated as CASSLELAGGHNEQFF.

This clone was detected only once. The rearrangement links TRBV4-3 to TRBJ2-1; D remains unclear. In germline, CDR1 is LGHNA, CDR2 YSLEER. V lost 4 bases to trimming and J lost 5 bases, with 9 bases between them. CDR3 length equals 13 residues. CDR3 DNA: TGCGCCAGCAGCCCGGTTAACAACAATGAGCAGTTCTTC. As protein: CASSPVNNNEQFF.

This chain uses TRBV7-3 with TRBJ2-1, with 7 bases lining up with TRBD1. The V and J ends lost 2 bases and 8 bases, in that order; junction bases with no gene match: 3. CDR3 length: 13 residues. Germline-derived CDR1 and CDR2 are SGHTA and FQGTGA. This chain's CDR3 is CASSLPGQDEQFF. CDR3 nucleotides: TGTGCCAGCAGCTTACCTGGACAGGATGAGCAGTTCTTC.

This clone showed up just once. CDR3 DNA sequence: TGTGCCAGCAGCTTTTATACCCGATTGTCTCTTAATACGCAGTATTTT. This codes for CASSFYTRLSLNTQYF. The chain links TRBV5-4 to TRBJ2-3; no firm D call. Germline CDR1 SGHNT, CDR2 YYREEE (reference sequence). The V and J ends lost 2 bases and 7 bases respectively, with 20 bases between them. The CDR3 length is 16 residues.

This clone was found once. Other DNA variants within this sample encode the same CDR3. This chain connects TRBV5-1 to TRBJ2-5; the D is unclear. The CDR3 has 13 residues. Trimming removed 1 base from V and 2 bases from J, with 6 bases in between. Germline V CDR1 and CDR2: SGHRS, YFSETQ. The CDR3 sequence: CASSLYRQETQYF. CDR3 nucleotides: TGCGCCAGCAGCTTGTACAGACAAGAGACCCAGTACTTC.

The CDR3 sequence: CASSQDRNAYNEQFF. The CDR3 DNA reads as TGCGCCAGCAGCCAAGATAGGAACGCCTACAATGAGCAGTTCTTC. This chain uses TRBV4-3 with TRBJ2-1; D is unclear. There are 15 residues in the CDR3. V was pared by 0 bases and J by 2 bases, with 8 bases between. CDR1 and CDR2 from the germline V gene are LGHNA and YSLEER.

The chain uses TRBV19 and TRBJ2-7; D could derive from TRBD1 or TRBD2 (5 bases each). The CDR3 length is 12 residues. V was trimmed by 5 bases and J by 5 bases, leaving 10 bases between them. Per the germline V gene, CDR1 is LNHDA and CDR2 is SQIVND (reference sequence). CDR3 DNA sequence: TGTGCCAGTAGTCTGGGGACCAACGAGCAGTACTTC. Translating gives CASSLGTNEQYF.

The chain recombines TRBV7-9 with TRBJ2-7; 8 positions agree with TRBD1. V lost 5 bases, J lost 0 bases, and 3 bases stayed unmatched. This CDR3 spans 14 amino acids. Germline-derived CDR1 and CDR2 are SEHNR and FQNEAQ (reference sequence). For the CDR3, the DNA is TGTGCCAGCAGCGACACAGGGGGCTCCTACGAGCAGTACTTC. Residues: CASSDTGGSYEQYF.